This T cell receptor beta chain was identified during a study of CD8 T cells in Susac syndrome (dated by TCRdb to 2018 to 2020). Turning to the overall study: Repertoire sequencing was used to test whether CD8+ T cell activation and differentiation in Susac syndrome was antigen driven. The clonality of the CD8+ T cell repertoire was compared across about 12 healthy donors, around 14 Susac syndrome patients and about 15 multiple sclerosis patients.

The CDR3, from cysteine to phenylalanine, totals 19 residues. The retained sequence is limited to the CDR3, 57 bases, with the frame set at the first base. V is pruned by 4 bases and J by 6 bases, leaving 18 bases of the junction without a gene match. CDR1 and CDR2, per the germline V gene, are MDHEN and SYDVKM. Peripheral blood CD8+ and CD4+ T cells from healthy donors, Susac syndrome patients and multiple sclerosis patients were profiled using high-throughput TCR beta sequencing. The multiple sclerosis controls were treatment-naive patients whose relapsing-remitting disease, either stable or active, fulfilled the revised McDonald criteria. Bulk CD8+ and CD4+ T cells were purified by magnetic negative isolation, while CD8+ TEMRA cells were enriched using FACS. Blood was collected in EDTA tubes and processed within 24 hours, with PBMCs isolated through density gradient centrifugation. PBMCs intended for TCR sequencing were cryopreserved in liquid nitrogen and were subsequently thawed in a 37 degrees C water bath. Purity of sorted or isolated CD4+, CD8+ and CD8+ TEMRA cells was at least 90%.

Of note for this clonotype: There is no known antigen for this receptor. No base quality values were provided; no much bigger clone lies one nucleotide off.

General findings and caveats noted by the study authors: The TCR sequencing and HLA analysis was acknowledged to have included a relatively small number of individuals.

RNA was extracted using the RNeasy kit, and 0.5 to 1 microgram was reverse transcribed with random hexamers. The immunoSEQ multiplex PCR assay, covering 54 Vbeta and 13 Jbeta segments, was used to amplify TCR beta CDR3 regions. To correct PCR amplification bias, a synthetic template baseline was used for both primer optimization and computational correction. In the original analysis: Only productive sequences were kept, with reads annotated to V, D and J genes according to IMGT and analyzed in immunoSEQ Analyzer. To calculate clonality, Shannon entropy was normalized by log2 of the number of productive unique sequences and then subtracted from one. Public and private clones were assessed among the 100 most prevalent clones of each patient and control. Clones were defined as Susac-specific if absent from the healthy and MS cohorts, from 1052 published viral clones and from other ImmuneACCESS disease sequences. TCRdb reanalyzed the raw reads on its own, using fastp at Q25 for trimming and MiXCR for clone calling, and kept in-frame beta chains. Under each unique CDR3 protein, matching rows form one entry showing the most common genes and DNA. TCRdb's processing, not the authors' own work, is the source of the V and J calls. Across this sample there are some 300,000 distinct CDR3 sequences, with about 89% seen only once. The top ten hold less than 0.2% of the sample.

The clonotype was recovered from a human donor with multiple sclerosis. The chain was built from TRBV28 and TRBJ2-3; TRBD2 aligns with 11 central bases. Sequenced sample: CD8+ T cells from PBMCs. The DNA sequence is as follows: TGTGCCAGCAGTTCCGACAGATTCACGGGACTAGCGGTAACTGATACGCAGTATTTT. Protein translation: CASSSDRFTGLAVTDTQYF.